Following are 20 T cell receptor beta chains from one sample sequenced in a study of cytomegalovirus exposure and HLA in healthy donors. The study ran its PCR with 60 Vbeta and 13 Jbeta primers. The repertoire was sequenced with immunoSEQ multiplex PCR; TCRdb's copy has only in-frame clones and lacks some. The sample totals 150,000 to 200,000 clones. Input material: PBMCs. The origin of the receptors is a woman aged 60-75 years in good health and CMV-seronegative.

V is TRBV30 and J is TRBJ1-5; D possibly corresponds to TRBD1 (6 bases). Trimming shortened V by 0 bases and J by 4 bases, and 10 bases separated the two germline ends. Germline loops: CDR1 GTSNPN, CDR2 SVGIG (reference sequence). The CDR3 loop spans 14 amino acids. CDR3: CAWSVGQLNQPQHF. The CDR3 region has the DNA TGTGCCTGGAGTGTCGGACAGCTAAATCAGCCCCAGCATTTT.

The chain has TRBV5-4 and TRBJ1-2, with TRBD1 identical over 8 bases. Germline V CDR1 and CDR2: SGHNT, YYREEE (reference sequence). With V trimmed by 4 bases and J by 6 bases, 14 bases remained unmatched. The CDR3 totals 16 residues. This CDR3 reads CASSPGGLDLDNGYTF. For the CDR3, the DNA is TGTGCCAGCAGCCCAGGGGGCTTGGATCTGGATAATGGCTACACCTTC.

V gene TRBV14 combines with J gene TRBJ2-2; D unclear. The CDR3 loop spans 15 amino acids. Germline lookup yields CDR1 SGHDN and CDR2 FVKESK. Trimming removed 2 bases from V and 4 bases from J, with 11 bases in between. The CDR3 nucleotides are TGTGCCAGCAGCCAATTAACTAAAACCACCGGGGAGCTGTTTTTT. This encodes CASSQLTKTTGELFF.

This chain joins TRBV11-2 and TRBJ1-5; a weak D match, TRBD1 (6 bases). Per germline, CDR1 SGHAT and CDR2 FQNNGV. Trimming removed 2 bases at V and 7 bases at J, with 24 bases between. The CDR3 contains 18 residues. The CDR3 is CASSLPPPGQGRGQPQHF. In DNA form, the CDR3 reads TGTGCCAGCAGCTTACCCCCGCCCGGGCAGGGGAGAGGCCAGCCCCAGCATTTT.

The chain carries TRBV5-1 and TRBJ1-6, with TRBD1 identical over 9 bases. J gave up 4 bases and V 3 bases, and 2 bases lay outside the gene matches. Germline V gene lookup returns CDR1 SGHRS and CDR2 YFSETQ. The CDR3 loop spans 15 amino acids. CDR3 bases: TGCGCCAGCAGCTCGACAGGGGGTTATAATTCACCCCTCCACTTT. It translates to CASSSTGGYNSPLHF.

This chain links TRBV18 with TRBJ2-7; 11 nucleotides align to TRBD1. Per the germline V gene, CDR1 is KGHSH and CDR2 is LQKENI. The trim removed 6 bases at V and 3 bases at J, leaving 7 bases unmatched. The CDR3 spans 15 residues. CDR3 in DNA: TGTGCCAGCTCCCAAGGACAGGGGGCGTACTACGAGCAGTACTTC. It codes for CASSQGQGAYYEQYF.

This chain joins TRBV19 and TRBJ1-2; 7 bases are a match to TRBD1. The CDR3 has 15 amino acids. J lost 4 bases, V lost 0 bases, and 5 bases had no gene match. Germline lookup yields CDR1 LNHDA and CDR2 SQIVND (reference sequence). The CDR3 sequence: CASSIEPTGIYGYTF. CDR3 DNA sequence: TGTGCCAGTAGTATAGAGCCGACAGGGATCTATGGCTACACCTTC. Complete variable domain (other parts from reference TRBV19 and TRBJ1-2): DGGITQSPKYLFRKEGQNVTLSCEQNLNHDAMYWYRQDPGQGLRLIYYSQIVNDFQKGDIAEGYSVSREKKESFPLTVTSAQKNPTAFYLCASSIEPTGIYGYTFGSGTRLTVV.

The CDR3 region has the DNA TGTGCCAGCAAACGACTAGCGGGAGAAGGAGAGACCCAGTACTTC. Protein product: CASKRLAGEGETQYF. The chain has TRBV7-7 and TRBJ2-5, with 12 nucleotides matching TRBD2. CDR1 is SSHAT, CDR2 FNYEAQ, per germline (reference sequence). The CDR3 is 15 residues long. Unmatched junction bases numbered 7, after V lost 7 bases and J lost 4 bases. Together with reference TRBV7-7 and TRBJ2-5, the CDR3 gives the full variable domain: GAGVSQSPRYKVTKRGQDVTLRCDPISSHATLYWYQQALGQGPEFLTYFNYEAQPDKSGLPSDRFSAERPEGSISTLTIQRTEQRDSAMYRCASKRLAGEGETQYFGPGTRLLVL.

This chain uses TRBV4-1 with TRBJ1-5, with TRBD1 identical over 10 bases. The CDR3 consists of 15 residues. V trimming: 3 bases; J trimming: 4 bases; junction bases outside the gene matches: 3. CDR1 is MGHRA, CDR2 YSYEKL, per germline. The CDR3: CASSHRQGANQPQHF. The CDR3 nucleotides are TGCGCCAGCAGCCATAGACAGGGGGCAAATCAGCCCCAGCATTTT.

The V call is TRBV21-1, the J call TRBJ2-7; the listed D gene, TRBD1, was not tested against the DNA. TRBV21-1 corresponds to a pseudogene. The CDR3 extends over 14 amino acids. In nucleotides, the CDR3 is TGTGCCAGCACTTCCGGGCAGGGGGTATCCGAGCAGTACTTC. Protein product: CASTSGQGVSEQYF.

The chain combines TRBV28 with TRBJ2-1, with 8 positions matching TRBD2. Germline loops: CDR1 MDHEN, CDR2 SYDVKM. The CDR3 totals 12 residues. V trimming: 7 bases; J trimming: 8 bases; junction bases outside the gene matches: 4. The CDR3 DNA sequence: TGTGCCAGCAAGGGCGGGAGGTATGAGCAGTTCTTC. Residues: CASKGGRYEQFF.

This rearrangement joins TRBV5-6 to TRBJ2-1; a possible D gene is TRBD2 (6 bases). The CDR3 is 12 amino acids. Trimming removed 1 base from V and 10 bases from J, with 9 bases in between. In germline, CDR1 is SGHDT, CDR2 YYEEEE. The CDR3 DNA is TGTGCCAGCAGCTTGAAAGGGAGGGAGCAGTTCTTC. Translating gives CASSLKGREQFF.

The chain combines TRBV20-1 with TRBJ1-1; D is uncertain. V was shortened by 5 bases and J by 5 bases, with 6 bases between the two germline ends. Looked up from germline, CDR1 is DFQATT and CDR2 is SNEGSKA (reference sequence). The CDR3 sequence is 10 residues long. The CDR3 nucleotides are TGCAGTGCTGTCCAAACTGAAGCTTTCTTT. Protein product: CSAVQTEAFF.

The chain employs TRBV5-5 and TRBJ1-5; tentatively, D is TRBD1 (6 bases). Germline CDR1 and CDR2: SGHKS and YYEKEE (reference sequence). V shed 4 bases and J shed 5 bases, with 10 bases lying between them. This CDR3 contains 13 residues. CDR3: CASSGGRDQPQHF. CDR3 bases: TGTGCCAGCAGCGGGGGCCGGGATCAGCCCCAGCATTTT.

This chain joins TRBV10-3 and TRBJ1-2; D might be TRBD1 (6 bases). Germline CDR1 ENHRY, CDR2 SYGVKD. This CDR3 has 12 amino acids. V was shortened by 5 bases and J by 7 bases, with 11 bases between the two germline ends. CDR3 sequence reads: CAISHRESGYTF. The CDR3 bases are TGTGCCATCAGTCACAGGGAGTCTGGCTACACCTTC.

V usage is TRBV18 and J usage is TRBJ2-7; D remains unclear. Germline CDR1 is KGHSH and CDR2 is LQKENI. The CDR3 sequence is 14 residues long. V dropped 2 bases and J dropped 2 bases, with 10 bases sitting between them. This chain's CDR3 is CASSPGRRTYEQYF. CDR3 sequence (DNA): TGTGCCAGCTCACCAGGCAGGCGAACCTACGAGCAGTACTTC.

This chain uses TRBV14 with TRBJ2-7, with 8 bases identical to TRBD1. Germline assignment: CDR1 SGHDN and CDR2 FVKESK. The CDR3 runs to 13 residues. The V gene end was trimmed by 6 bases and the J gene end by 3 bases; junction bases not matched to a gene: 4. CDR3 protein: CASRQTGDYEQYF. Here the CDR3 DNA reads TGTGCCAGCAGACAGACAGGGGACTACGAGCAGTACTTC.

This sequence joins TRBV30 and TRBJ2-5, with 7 bases aligning to TRBD1. Per germline, CDR1 GTSNPN and CDR2 SVGIG (reference sequence). The CDR3 totals 13 residues. The CDR3 DNA is TGTGCGGGAAGCAACAGGGGCCCAGAGACCCAGTACTTC. Residues: CAGSNRGPETQYF.

The V gene is TRBV12-5, the J gene TRBJ2-1; D gene uncertain. Germline CDR1 reads LGHNT; CDR2 reads FRNRAP. This CDR3 has 12 residues. The V end was cut by 4 bases, the J end by 9 bases, with 10 bases between. CDR3 sequence: CASGYGVGEQFF. The CDR3 region has the DNA TGTGCTAGTGGTTACGGAGTAGGTGAGCAGTTCTTC.

CDR3 loop: CASRQGYEQYF. The DNA of the CDR3 is TGTGCCAGCAGACAGGGCTACGAGCAGTACTTC. This chain uses TRBV27 with TRBJ2-7, with a tentative D call TRBD1 (6 bases). V lost 6 bases and J 3 bases, leaving 6 bases between the germline ends. The CDR3 covers 11 residues. Germline V CDR1 and CDR2: MNHEY, SMNVEV (reference sequence).